These 2 T cell receptor beta chains came from one sample sequenced in a study of neoadjuvant anti-PD-1 for oral cavity cancer. This sample's time point: after neoadjuvant nivolumab, at surgical resection. The protocol was immunoSEQ multiplex PCR, while the TCRdb copy is restricted to in-frame clones and leaves out a portion. The sample yields around 67,000 clones, roughly nine tenths seen once. Here the sequenced sample was PBMCs, taken after nivolumab (anti-PD-1) treatment. The receptor set was obtained from a person between 40 and 85 years old with oral cavity squamous cell carcinoma.

This clone was picked up one time. The CDR3 spells CASTITGLASETQYF. The DNA of the CDR3 is TGCGCCAGCACTATCACAGGGCTCGCATCAGAGACCCAGTACTTC. The chain combines TRBV5-1 with TRBJ2-5; D possibly corresponds to TRBD1 (6 bases). The CDR3 runs to 15 residues. Germline CDR1 is SGHRS and CDR2 is YFSETQ. V lost 6 bases to trimming and J lost 4 bases, with 19 bases between them.

J is TRBJ1-2 and V is TRBV29-1; no clear D gene. The V and J ends lost 7 bases and 7 bases respectively, with 13 bases between them. Germline lookup yields CDR1 SQVTM and CDR2 ANQGSEA. The length of the CDR3 is 11 residues. The CDR3 reads CSAWGTGGYTF. CDR3 coding DNA: TGCAGCGCTTGGGGAACGGGTGGCTACACCTTC.